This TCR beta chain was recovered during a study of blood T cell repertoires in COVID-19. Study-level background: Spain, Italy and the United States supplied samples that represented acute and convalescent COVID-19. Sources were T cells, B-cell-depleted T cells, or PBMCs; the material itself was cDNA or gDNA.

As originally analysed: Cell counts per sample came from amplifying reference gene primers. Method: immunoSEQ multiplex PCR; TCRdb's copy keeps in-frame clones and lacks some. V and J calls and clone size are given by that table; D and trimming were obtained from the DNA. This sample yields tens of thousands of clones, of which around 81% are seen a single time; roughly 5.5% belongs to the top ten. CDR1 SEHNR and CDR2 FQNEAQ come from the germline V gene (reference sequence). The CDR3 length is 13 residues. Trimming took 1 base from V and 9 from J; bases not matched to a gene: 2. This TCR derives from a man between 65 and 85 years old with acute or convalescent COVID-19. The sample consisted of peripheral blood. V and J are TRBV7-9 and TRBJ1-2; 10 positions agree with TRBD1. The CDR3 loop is CASSLEGQGSYTF. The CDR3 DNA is TGTGCCAGCAGCTTAGAGGGACAGGGGAGCTACACCTTC.